This T cell receptor (beta chain) was captured by sequencing in a study of early T cells in non-severe SARS-CoV-2 infection. On the study more broadly: Chains were unpaired, as sequencing was done on bulk RNA from unsorted whole blood.

This clonotype was observed many times. What it recognizes is unknown. Tagging with unique molecular identifiers was applied to individual cDNA molecules. TCRdb used MiXCR to reprocess the 5' RACE reads, holding one entry per CDR3 protein. The table records around 99,000 distinct CDR3 sequences, approximately 16% of them present only once. CDR3 length: 14 amino acids. The V gene lost 2 bases and the J gene lost 0 bases, with 8 bases spanning the gap. Germline loops: CDR1 DFQATT, CDR2 SNEGSKA (reference sequence). Study-wide results and caveats: VDJdb matching favored anti-spike CD8 responses, missing private and CD4 specificities.

The sequence came from an adult who was a healthcare worker with PCR-confirmed SARS-CoV-2 infection or an uninfected control (not recorded which). Specimen: whole blood, collected at baseline. The chain couples TRBV20-1 to TRBJ1-5; no clear D. For the CDR3, the DNA is TGCAGTGCTAGAACTGCCGATAGCAATCAGCCCCAGCATTTT. Residues: CSARTADSNQPQHF.